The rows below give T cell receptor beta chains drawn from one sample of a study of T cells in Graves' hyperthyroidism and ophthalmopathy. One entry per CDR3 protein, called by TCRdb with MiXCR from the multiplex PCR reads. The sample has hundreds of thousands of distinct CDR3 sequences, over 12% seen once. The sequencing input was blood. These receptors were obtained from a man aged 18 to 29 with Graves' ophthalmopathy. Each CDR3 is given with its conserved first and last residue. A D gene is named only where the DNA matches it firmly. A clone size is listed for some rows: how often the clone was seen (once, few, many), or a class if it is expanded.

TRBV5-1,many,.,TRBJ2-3,TGCGCCAGCAGCTTGGCTGGGGCCTCCCCACCTCGGGGTACGCAGTATTTT,CASSLAGASPPRGTQYF
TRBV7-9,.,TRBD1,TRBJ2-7,TGTGCCAGCAGCTTAGCCGACAGGGCGGTATGGGAGCAGTACTTC,CASSLADRAVWEQYF
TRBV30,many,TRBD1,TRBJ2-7,TGTGCCTGGACCAAGAGACAGGGCGGCGAGCAGTACTTC,CAWTKRQGGEQYF
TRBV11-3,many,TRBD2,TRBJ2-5,TGTGCCAGCAGCGGGAGCGGGAGTGAGACCCAGTACTTC,CASSGSGSETQYF
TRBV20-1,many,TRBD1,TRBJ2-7,TGCAGTGCGTGGGACAGGGAGGGTGGAACCTACGAGCAGTACTTC,CSAWDREGGTYEQYF
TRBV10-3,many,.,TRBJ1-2,TGTGCCATCAGTGAGAGCGGCAGGGGTACCTACTATGGCTACACCTTC,CAISESGRGTYYGYTF
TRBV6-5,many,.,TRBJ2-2,TGTGCCAGCAGTTACGACACCGGGGAGCTGTTTTTT,CASSYDTGELFF
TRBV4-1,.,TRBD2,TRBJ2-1,TGCGCCAGCAGCCAAGAGGGACTAGCGGGGTTGAATGAGCAGTTCTTC,CASSQEGLAGLNEQFF
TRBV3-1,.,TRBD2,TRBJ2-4,TGTGCCAGCAGCCGCGCTCGAACCGGGACTAGCGGGGGGGTAGCCAAAAACATTCAGTACTTC,CASSRARTGTSGGVAKNIQYF
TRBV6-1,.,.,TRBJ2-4,TGTGCCAGCGTGGGAGATGCCAAAAACATTCAGTACTTC,CASVGDAKNIQYF
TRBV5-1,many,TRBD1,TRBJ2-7,TGCGCCAGCAGCGGACAGGGGTTGGGATCCTACGAGCAGTACTTC,CASSGQGLGSYEQYF